This record looks at one TCR beta chain sequence and its context. The same CDR3 arises from other DNA sequences in this sample as well. CD8 memory merged CD45RO+ with CCR7-negative CD45RA+ TemRA cells. The data stem from a study of shared clonotypes between healthy human individuals. CDR3 length equals 13 residues. Germline V lookup: CDR1 SGHNT, CDR2 YYREEE (reference sequence). V lost 4 bases to trimming and J lost 2 bases, with 10 bases between them. Measured with immunoSEQ multiplex PCR; TCRdb has only the in-frame clones, and not every one. The data show about 380,000 clones, around 96% seen once. The clonotype originates from a man aged 30 to 45 in good health. The sample taken for sequencing was memory CD8+ T cells sorted from blood. Subset specified: CD45RO+ cells pooled with CCR7-negative TemRA cells. The V call is TRBV5-4, the J call TRBJ2-7, with D unclear. The DNA for the CDR3 is TGTGCCAGCAGCCTGGACGGAACCTACGAGCAGTACTTC. Amino acid sequence: CASSLDGTYEQYF.